Detailed here is one T cell receptor (beta chain). Its target is not known. This sample was taken from a study of blood T cells in healthy people across ages. General observations from the study: Unsorted PBMCs ruled out conclusive naive versus antigen-experienced comparison. More naive CD4+ cells and higher diversity were found in long-lived than in aged donors. Per million T cells, TCR beta diversity dropped roughly linearly as age increased.

With a J-beta primer mix and a sample-barcoded 5' primer, a second PCR ran about 6 to 11 cycles. Via MiXCR, TCRdb re-called the 5' RACE reads, giving one row per CDR3 protein. The sample has approximately 1.5 million distinct CDR3 sequences; approximately 39% are singletons. The germline V gene has CDR1 SGHTA and CDR2 FQGNSA. This CDR3 contains 11 residues. V trimming: 5 bases; J trimming: 14 bases; junction bases outside the gene matches: 5. Each sample used at least 7 million PBMCs. The specimen was blood. The chain couples TRBV7-2 to TRBJ2-3; 9 nucleotides agree with TRBD2. The TCR was taken from a woman in her late teens or twenties in good health. The CDR3 region has the DNA TGTGCCAGCAGCACGGCGGGGGGGTCGTATTTT. Translated: CASSTAGGSYF.